This T cell receptor (beta chain) was sequenced in a study of blood T cell repertoires in COVID-19. Germline V lookup: CDR1 SGHAT, CDR2 FQNNGV. Trimming removed 5 bases at V and 1 base at J, with 11 bases between. This CDR3 is built from 15 residues. Original processing notes: Estimated nucleated cell counts came from reference gene primer amplification. Sequencing was performed with immunoSEQ multiplex PCR; in TCRdb, only in-frame clones are kept and a portion is missing. V and J calls and clone size are copied from that table; D and trimming were computed from the DNA. This sample has some 160,000 clones, with around 89% found just once.

The source of this sequence is a man between 60 and 75 years old with acute or convalescent COVID-19. The sequenced sample consisted of peripheral blood. The V and J genes are TRBV11-2 and TRBJ2-2; possibly TRBD1 for D (5 bases). This CDR3 is CASSPIRGNTGELFF. CDR3 sequence (DNA): TGTGCCAGCAGCCCGATTAGGGGGAACACCGGGGAGCTGTTTTTT.